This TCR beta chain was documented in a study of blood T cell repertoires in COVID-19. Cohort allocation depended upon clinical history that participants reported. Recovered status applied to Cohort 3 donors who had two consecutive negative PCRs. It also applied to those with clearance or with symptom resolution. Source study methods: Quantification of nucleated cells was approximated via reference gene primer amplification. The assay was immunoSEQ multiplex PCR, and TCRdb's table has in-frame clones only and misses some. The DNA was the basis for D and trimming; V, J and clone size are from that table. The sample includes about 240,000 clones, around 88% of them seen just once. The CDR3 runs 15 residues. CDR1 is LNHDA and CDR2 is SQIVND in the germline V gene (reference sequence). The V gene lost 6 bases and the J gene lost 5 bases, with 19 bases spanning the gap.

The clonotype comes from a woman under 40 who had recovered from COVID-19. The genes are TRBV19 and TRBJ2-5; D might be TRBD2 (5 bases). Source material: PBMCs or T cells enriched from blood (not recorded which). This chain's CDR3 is CASSPDPTRVETQYF. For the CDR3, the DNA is TGTGCCAGTAGCCCCGACCCTACTAGGGTGGAGACCCAGTACTTC.